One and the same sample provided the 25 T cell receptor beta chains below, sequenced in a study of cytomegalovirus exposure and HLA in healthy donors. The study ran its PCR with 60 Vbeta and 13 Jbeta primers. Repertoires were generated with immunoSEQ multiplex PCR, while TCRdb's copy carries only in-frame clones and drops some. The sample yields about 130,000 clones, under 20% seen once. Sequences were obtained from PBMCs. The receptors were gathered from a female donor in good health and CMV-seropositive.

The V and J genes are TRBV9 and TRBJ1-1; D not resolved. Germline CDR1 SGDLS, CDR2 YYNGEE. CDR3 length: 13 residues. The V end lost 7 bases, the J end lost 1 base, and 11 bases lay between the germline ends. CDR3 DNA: TGTGCCAGCGGCCTTGCGGGGAACACTGAAGCTTTCTTT. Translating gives CASGLAGNTEAFF.

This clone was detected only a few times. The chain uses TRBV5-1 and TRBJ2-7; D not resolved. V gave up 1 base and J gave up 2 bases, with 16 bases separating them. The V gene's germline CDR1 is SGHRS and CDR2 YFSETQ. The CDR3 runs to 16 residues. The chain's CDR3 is CASSLSEEVEPYEQYF. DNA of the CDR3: TGCGCCAGCAGCTTGTCAGAAGAGGTGGAACCCTACGAGCAGTACTTC.

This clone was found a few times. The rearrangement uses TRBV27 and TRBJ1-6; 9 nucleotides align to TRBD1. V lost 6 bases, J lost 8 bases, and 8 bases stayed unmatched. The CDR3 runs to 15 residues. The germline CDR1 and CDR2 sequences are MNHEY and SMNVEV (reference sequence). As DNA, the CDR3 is TGTGCCAGCAGGACTCCGGGACAGGGCTATTCACCCCTCCACTTT. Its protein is CASRTPGQGYSPLHF.

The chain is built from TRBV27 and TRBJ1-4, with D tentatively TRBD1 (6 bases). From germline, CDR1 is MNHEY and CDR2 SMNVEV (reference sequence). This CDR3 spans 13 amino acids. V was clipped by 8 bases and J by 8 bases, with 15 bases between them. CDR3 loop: CASGLNQGEKLFF. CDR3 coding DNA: TGTGCCAGCGGCCTAAATCAGGGGGAAAAACTGTTTTTT.

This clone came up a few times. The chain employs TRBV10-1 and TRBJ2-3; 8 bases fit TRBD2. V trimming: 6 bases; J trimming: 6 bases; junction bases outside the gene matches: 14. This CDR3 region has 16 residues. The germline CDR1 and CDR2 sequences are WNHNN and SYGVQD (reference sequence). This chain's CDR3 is CASSGGAGGTSDTQYF. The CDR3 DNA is TGCGCCAGCAGCGGGGGGGCGGGAGGCACCTCGGATACGCAGTATTTT.

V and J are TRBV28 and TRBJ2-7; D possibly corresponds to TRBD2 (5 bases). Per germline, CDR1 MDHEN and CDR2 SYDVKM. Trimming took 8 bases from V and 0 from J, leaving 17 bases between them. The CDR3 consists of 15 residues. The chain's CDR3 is CASGTFGRGSYEQYF. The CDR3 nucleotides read TGTGCCAGCGGTACCTTTGGCCGGGGCTCCTACGAGCAGTACTTC.

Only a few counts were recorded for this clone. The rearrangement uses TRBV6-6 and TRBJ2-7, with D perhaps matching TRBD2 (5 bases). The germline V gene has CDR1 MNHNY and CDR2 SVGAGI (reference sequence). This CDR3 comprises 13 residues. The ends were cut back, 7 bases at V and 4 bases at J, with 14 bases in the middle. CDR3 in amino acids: CASTHAEVYEQYF. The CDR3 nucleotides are TGTGCCAGCACACATGCGGAGGTTTACGAGCAGTACTTC.

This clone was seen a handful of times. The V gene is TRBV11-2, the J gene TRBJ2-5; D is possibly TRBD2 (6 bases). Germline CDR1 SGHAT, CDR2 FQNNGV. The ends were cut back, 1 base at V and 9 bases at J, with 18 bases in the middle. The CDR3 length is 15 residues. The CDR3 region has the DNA TGTGCCAGCAGCTTAGGCCTCGGGGGTGAGTTGGCCCAGTACTTC. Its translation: CASSLGLGGELAQYF.

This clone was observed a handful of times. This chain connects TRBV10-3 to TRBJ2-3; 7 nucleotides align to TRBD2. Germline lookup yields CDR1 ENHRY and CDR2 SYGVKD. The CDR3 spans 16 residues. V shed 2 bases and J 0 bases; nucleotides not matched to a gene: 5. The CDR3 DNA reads TGTGCCATCAGTGAGCCGGCTAGCGGAAGCACAGATACGCAGTATTTT. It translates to CAISEPASGSTDTQYF.

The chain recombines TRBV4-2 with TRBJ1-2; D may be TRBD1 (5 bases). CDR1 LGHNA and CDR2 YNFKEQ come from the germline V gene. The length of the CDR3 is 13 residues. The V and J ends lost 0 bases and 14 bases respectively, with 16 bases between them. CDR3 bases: TGTGCCAGCAGCCAAGATTCGCGACAGTTATTGACCTTC. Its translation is CASSQDSRQLLTF.

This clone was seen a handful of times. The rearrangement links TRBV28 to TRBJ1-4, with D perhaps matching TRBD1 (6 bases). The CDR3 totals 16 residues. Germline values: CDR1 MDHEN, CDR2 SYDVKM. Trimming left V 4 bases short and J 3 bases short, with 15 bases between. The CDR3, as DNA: TGTGCCAGCAGTTCCGTCCCGGGACAAGCTAATGAAAAACTGTTTTTT. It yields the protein CASSSVPGQANEKLFF.

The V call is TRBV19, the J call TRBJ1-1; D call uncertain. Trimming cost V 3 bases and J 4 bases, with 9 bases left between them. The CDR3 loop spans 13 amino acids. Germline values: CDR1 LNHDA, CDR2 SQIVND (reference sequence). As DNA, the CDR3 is TGTGCCAGTAGTATTCGGGTGGGCACTGAAGCTTTCTTT. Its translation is CASSIRVGTEAFF.

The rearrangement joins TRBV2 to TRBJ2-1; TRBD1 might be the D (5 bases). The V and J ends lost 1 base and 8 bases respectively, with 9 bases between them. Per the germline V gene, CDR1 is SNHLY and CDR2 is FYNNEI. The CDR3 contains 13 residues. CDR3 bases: TGTGCCAGCAGTGAAGGACAGCCCCATGAGCAGTTCTTC. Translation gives CASSEGQPHEQFF.

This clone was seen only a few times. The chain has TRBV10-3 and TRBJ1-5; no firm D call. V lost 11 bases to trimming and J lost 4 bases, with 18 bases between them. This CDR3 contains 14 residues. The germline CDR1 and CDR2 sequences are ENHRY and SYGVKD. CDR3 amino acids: CAAAGNLENQPQHF. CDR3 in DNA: TGTGCCGCGGCCGGGAATCTAGAAAATCAGCCCCAGCATTTT.

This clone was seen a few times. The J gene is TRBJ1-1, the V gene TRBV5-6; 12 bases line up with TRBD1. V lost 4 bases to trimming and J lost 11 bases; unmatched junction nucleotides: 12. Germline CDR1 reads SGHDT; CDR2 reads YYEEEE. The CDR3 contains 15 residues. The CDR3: CASSDPGQGAPPAFF. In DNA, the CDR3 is TGTGCCAGCAGCGATCCGGGACAGGGGGCTCCCCCGGCTTTCTTT.

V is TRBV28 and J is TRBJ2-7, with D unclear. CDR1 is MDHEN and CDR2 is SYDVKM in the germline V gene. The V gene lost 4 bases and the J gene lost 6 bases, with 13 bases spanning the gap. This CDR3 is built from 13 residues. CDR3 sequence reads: CASSSNIVREQYF. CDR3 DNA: TGTGCCAGCAGTTCTAATATTGTACGCGAGCAGTACTTC.

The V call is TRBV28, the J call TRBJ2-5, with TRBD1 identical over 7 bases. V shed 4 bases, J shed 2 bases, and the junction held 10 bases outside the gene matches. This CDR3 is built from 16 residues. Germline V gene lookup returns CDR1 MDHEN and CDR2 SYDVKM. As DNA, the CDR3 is TGTGCCAGCAGTTACTACCCGGGCAGGGGGCAAGAGACCCAGTACTTC. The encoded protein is CASSYYPGRGQETQYF.

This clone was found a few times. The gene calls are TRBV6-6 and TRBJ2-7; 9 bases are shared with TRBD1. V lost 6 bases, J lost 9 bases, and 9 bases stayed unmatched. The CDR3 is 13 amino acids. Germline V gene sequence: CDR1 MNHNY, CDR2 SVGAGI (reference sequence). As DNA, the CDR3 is TGTGCCAGCAGAGGGGACAGGGAAGACGGGCAGTACTTC. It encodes CASRGDREDGQYF.

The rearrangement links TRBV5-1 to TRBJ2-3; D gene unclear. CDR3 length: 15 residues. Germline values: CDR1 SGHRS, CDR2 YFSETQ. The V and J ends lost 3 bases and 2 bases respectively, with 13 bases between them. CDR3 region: CASSSLAQVTDTQYF. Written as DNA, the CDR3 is TGCGCCAGCAGCTCATTGGCCCAGGTCACAGATACGCAGTATTTT.

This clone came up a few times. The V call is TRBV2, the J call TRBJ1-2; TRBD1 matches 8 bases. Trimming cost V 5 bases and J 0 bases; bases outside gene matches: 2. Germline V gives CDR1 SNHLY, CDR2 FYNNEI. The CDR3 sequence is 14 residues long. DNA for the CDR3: TGTGCCAGCAGTAGGACAGGGCCTAACTATGGCTACACCTTC. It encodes CASSRTGPNYGYTF.

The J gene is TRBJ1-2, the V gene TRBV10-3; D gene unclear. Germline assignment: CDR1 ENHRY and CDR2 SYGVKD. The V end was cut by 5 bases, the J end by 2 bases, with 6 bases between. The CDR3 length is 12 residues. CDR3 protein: CAISPENYGYTF. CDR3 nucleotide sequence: TGTGCCATCAGTCCGGAGAACTATGGCTACACCTTC.

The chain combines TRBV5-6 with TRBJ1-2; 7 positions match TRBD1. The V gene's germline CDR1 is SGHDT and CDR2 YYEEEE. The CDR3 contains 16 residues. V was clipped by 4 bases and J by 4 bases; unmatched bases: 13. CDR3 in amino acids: CASSPRQGLPLYGYTF. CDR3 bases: TGTGCCAGCAGCCCAAGACAGGGCCTACCCCTCTATGGCTACACCTTC.

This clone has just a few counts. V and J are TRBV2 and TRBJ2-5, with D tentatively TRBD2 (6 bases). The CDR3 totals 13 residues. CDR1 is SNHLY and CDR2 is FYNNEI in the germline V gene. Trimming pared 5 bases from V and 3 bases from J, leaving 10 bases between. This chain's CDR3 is CASSMASEETQYF. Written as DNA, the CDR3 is TGTGCCAGCAGTATGGCTAGCGAAGAGACCCAGTACTTC.

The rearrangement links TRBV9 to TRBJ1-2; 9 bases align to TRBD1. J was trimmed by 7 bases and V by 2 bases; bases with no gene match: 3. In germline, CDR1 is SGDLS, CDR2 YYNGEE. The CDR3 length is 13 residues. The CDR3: CASSVTGGSGYTF. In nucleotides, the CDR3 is TGTGCCAGCAGCGTTACAGGGGGCTCTGGCTACACCTTC.

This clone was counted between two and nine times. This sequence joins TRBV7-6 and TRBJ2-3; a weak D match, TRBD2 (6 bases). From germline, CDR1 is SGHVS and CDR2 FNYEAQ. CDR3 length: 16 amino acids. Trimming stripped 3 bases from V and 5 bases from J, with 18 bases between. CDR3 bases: TGTGCCAGCAGCTTGACTAACACCGGGAGCGGAGATACGCAGTATTTT. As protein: CASSLTNTGSGDTQYF.